Included here is one T cell receptor (beta chain) sequence, with context. This sample was included in a study of CXCR3-negative and CXCR3-positive naive CD8 T cells. This CDR3 is 15 amino acids long. Germline loops: CDR1 SGHTA, CDR2 FQGTGA. 5' RACE with UMI labels generated the TRB cDNA libraries. From the 5' RACE reads, TCRdb lists one entry per CDR3 protein and no DNA. The sample table includes 100,000 or so distinct CDR3 sequences. The sequenced sample consisted of naive CXCR3- CD8+ T cells from blood. This sample's subset: CD45RO-CCR7+CD27+CD95- naive CD8+ T cells lacking CXCR3 (TNR3-). The clonotype was recovered from a human donor in good health. Some clones in this sample may be carry-over from other donors' samples. V usage is TRBV7-3 and J usage is TRBJ2-7. The CDR3: CASSPTAGGYYEQYF.